The 13 T cell receptor beta chains in this list originate from one sample, sequenced in a study of control samples from healthy donors and cancer patients. TCRdb's table, derived via immunoSEQ multiplex PCR, lists solely in-frame clones and lacks some. Here the sample spans about 160,000 clones, about 94% being singletons. The sample consisted of blood. The receptors were gathered from a middle-aged woman in good health.

V and J are TRBV2 and TRBJ1-2, with D possibly matching TRBD1 (5 bases). This CDR3 comprises 13 residues. V lost 7 bases and J 4 bases, leaving 13 bases between the germline ends. The germline V gene has CDR1 SNHLY and CDR2 FYNNEI. This CDR3 reads CASMGRDPYGYTF. CDR3 DNA sequence: TGTGCCAGCATGGGCAGGGATCCCTATGGCTACACCTTC.

CDR3 DNA: TGTGCCAGCTCACCACCAGGACAAGACTACGAGCAGTACTTC. Translating gives CASSPPGQDYEQYF. The rearrangement uses TRBV18 and TRBJ2-7; D perhaps matches TRBD1 (5 bases). The CDR3 loop spans 14 amino acids. Looked up from germline, CDR1 is KGHSH and CDR2 is LQKENI. V was pared by 0 bases and J by 3 bases, with 9 bases between. The full variable domain, in which reference TRBV18 and TRBJ2-7 provide the parts outside the CDR3, is NAGVMQNPRHLVRRRGQEARLRCSPMKGHSHVYWYRQLPEEGLKFMVYLQKENIIDESGMPKERFSAEFPKEGPSILRIQQVVRGDSAAYFCASSPPGQDYEQYFGPGTRLTVT.

The chain has TRBV5-1 and TRBJ2-5; possibly TRBD2 for D (6 bases). The length of the CDR3 is 14 residues. V dropped 4 bases and J dropped 5 bases, with 15 bases sitting between them. CDR1 SGHRS and CDR2 YFSETQ come from the germline V gene. CDR3 sequence: CASSVGGLVETQYF. The CDR3 DNA sequence: TGCGCCAGCAGCGTGGGGGGATTAGTGGAGACCCAGTACTTC.

The chain recombines TRBV25-1 with TRBJ2-3; 14 bases align to TRBD2. The CDR3 consists of 18 residues. The trim removed 0 bases at V and 5 bases at J, leaving 7 bases unmatched. Germline CDR1 MGHDK, CDR2 SYGVNS. The CDR3 region is CASSEYRGLAGGQDTQYF. The CDR3, as DNA: TGTGCCAGCAGTGAATATAGAGGACTAGCGGGAGGACAAGATACGCAGTATTTT.

The count of this clone is one. The chain couples TRBV5-4 to TRBJ1-5; D is perhaps TRBD1 (6 bases). V was shortened by 0 bases and J by 0 bases, with 10 bases between the two germline ends. The length of the CDR3 is 16 residues. From germline, CDR1 is SGHNT and CDR2 YYREEE (reference sequence). The CDR3 region has the DNA TGTGCCAGCAGCTTGGCAGGGGCCTCTAGCAATCAGCCCCAGCATTTT. Its protein is CASSLAGASSNQPQHF.

The gene calls are TRBV9 and TRBJ2-7, with D perhaps assigned TRBD1 or TRBD2 (6 bases each). V was pared by 0 bases and J by 3 bases, with 16 bases between. The CDR3 has 16 residues. Germline-derived CDR1 and CDR2 are SGDLS and YYNGEE. The CDR3 DNA sequence: TGTGCCAGCAGCGTAGGTGGGGGGCGCGGGGTCTACGAGCAGTACTTC. Protein product: CASSVGGGRGVYEQYF.

The V and J genes are TRBV10-3 and TRBJ2-2; TRBD1 matches 8 bases. This CDR3 spans 13 amino acids. Germline V gives CDR1 ENHRY, CDR2 SYGVKD. Trimming at V came to 11 bases and at J to 2 bases, leaving 4 bases not matched to a gene. CDR3 coding DNA: TGTGCCGTGCAGGGGGCAAACACCGGGGAGCTGTTTTTT. It is translated as CAVQGANTGELFF.

The chain is built from TRBV6-6 and TRBJ1-2; 8 bases line up with TRBD1. The germline V gene has CDR1 MNHNY and CDR2 SVGAGI (reference sequence). The trim removed 6 bases at V and 3 bases at J, leaving 6 bases unmatched. The CDR3 loop spans 14 amino acids. CDR3 sequence reads: CASSQTGVDYGYTF. CDR3 in DNA: TGTGCCAGCAGCCAGACAGGGGTGGACTATGGCTACACCTTC.

The chain uses TRBV30 and TRBJ1-3; D possibly corresponds to TRBD1 (5 bases). This CDR3 has 13 residues. V lost 2 bases and J lost 4, with 9 bases in between. Germline V gene data show CDR1 as GTSNPN and CDR2 as SVGIG (reference sequence). CDR3 protein: CAWSQGNGNTIYF. The CDR3 nucleotides read TGTGCCTGGAGTCAGGGTAACGGAAACACCATATATTTT.

J is TRBJ1-5 and V is TRBV6-1; no reliable D call. This CDR3 has 13 residues. The V and J ends lost 4 bases and 3 bases respectively, with 7 bases between them. Germline V gives CDR1 MNHNS, CDR2 SASEGT. This chain's CDR3 is CASSGASNQPQHF. CDR3 DNA: TGTGCCAGCAGTGGAGCTTCCAATCAGCCCCAGCATTTT.

This chain connects TRBV6-5 to TRBJ2-3, with a weak D call TRBD2 (6 bases). In germline, CDR1 is MNHEY, CDR2 SVGAGI. The CDR3 length is 16 residues. The V gene lost 2 bases and the J gene lost 2 bases, with 14 bases spanning the gap. The CDR3 region has the DNA TGTGCCAGCAGTTACGATTTAGCGGCCACCACAGATACGCAGTATTTT. Its translation is CASSYDLAATTDTQYF.

The chain has TRBV3-1 (or the pseudogene TRBV3-2) and TRBJ1-1; 7 bases match TRBD1. After removal of 1 base from V and 9 bases from J, the junction contained 14 bases not matched to a gene. This CDR3 has 16 residues. Germline lookup yields CDR1 LGHDT and CDR2 YNNKEL (reference sequence). In DNA, the CDR3 is TGTGCCAGCAGCCAAGTGGTGGCAGGGGGGAAATCAAAAGCTTTCTTT. Translating gives CASSQVVAGGKSKAFF.

This chain uses TRBV7-8 with TRBJ1-1, with D hard to call. The CDR3 is 16 amino acids. V lost 1 base, J lost 0 bases, and 12 bases lay in between. CDR1 and CDR2 (germline): SGHVS, FQNEAQ. The DNA for the CDR3 is TGTGCCAGCAGCTTAGGGGTAGGCGAGGTGAACACTGAAGCTTTCTTT. The encoded protein is CASSLGVGEVNTEAFF.